The rows below give T cell receptor beta chains drawn from one sample of a study of OX40 agonist ivuxolimab in advanced cancers. Method: immunoSEQ multiplex PCR; TCRdb's copy keeps in-frame clones and lacks some. Here the sample spans about 78,000 clones, around 91% being singletons. The material sequenced was CD4+ or CD8+ T cells sorted from blood, taken in a trial of the OX40 agonist ivuxolimab. All receptors derive from an adult with an advanced solid tumor such as melanoma, head and neck, liver or kidney cancer. The CDR3 runs from the conserved cysteine through the conserved F or W. Fields, in order: J gene, V gene, clone size, CDR3 protein. Clone size, where shown, is once, few, many, or a class for clones that have expanded.

j_call: TRBJ1-4
v_call: TRBV18
clone_size: .
cdr3_aa: CASSPPTTGTWGGEKLFF

j_call: TRBJ2-1
v_call: TRBV7-2
clone_size: once
cdr3_aa: CASSTRLRDEQFF

j_call: TRBJ1-5
v_call: TRBV13
clone_size: .
cdr3_aa: CASSLSRGQIFNMDSNQPQHF

j_call: TRBJ2-1
v_call: TRBV7-9
clone_size: once
cdr3_aa: CASSLVLAGDEQFF

j_call: TRBJ1-1
v_call: TRBV6-6
clone_size: .
cdr3_aa: CASSPSRDSLLAFF

j_call: TRBJ1-5
v_call: TRBV5-1
clone_size: .
cdr3_aa: CASSIDGIGNQPQHF

j_call: TRBJ2-3
v_call: TRBV5-1
clone_size: .
cdr3_aa: CASSLGQSTDTQYF

j_call: TRBJ1-4
v_call: TRBV15
clone_size: .
cdr3_aa: CATSKPGVANEKLFF

j_call: TRBJ1-2
v_call: TRBV30
clone_size: .
cdr3_aa: CAWSRAGRGYGYTF

j_call: TRBJ2-1
v_call: TRBV28
clone_size: .
cdr3_aa: CASSLGATAYNEQFF

j_call: TRBJ2-7
v_call: TRBV5-1
clone_size: .
cdr3_aa: CASSYVSGTYEQYF

j_call: TRBJ1-1
v_call: TRBV29-1
clone_size: .
cdr3_aa: CSGRRRTEAFF

j_call: TRBJ2-7
v_call: TRBV19
clone_size: .
cdr3_aa: CASSTQGGTYEQYF

j_call: .
v_call: TRBV7-2
clone_size: once
cdr3_aa: CASSSRAGGAYEQYF

j_call: TRBJ2-7
v_call: TRBV6-6
clone_size: .
cdr3_aa: CASSYSGGGYEQYF

j_call: TRBJ2-3
v_call: TRBV5-4
clone_size: .
cdr3_aa: CASSRDRGSDTQYF

j_call: TRBJ2-1
v_call: TRBV4-2
clone_size: .
cdr3_aa: CASSLSSYNEQFF

j_call: TRBJ1-2
v_call: TRBV28
clone_size: .
cdr3_aa: CASSFPPVRANYGYTF

j_call: TRBJ1-1
v_call: TRBV6-1
clone_size: .
cdr3_aa: CASRSRGDDTEAFF

j_call: TRBJ1-4
v_call: TRBV6-1
clone_size: .
cdr3_aa: CASSERGDEKLFF

j_call: TRBJ2-2
v_call: TRBV27
clone_size: .
cdr3_aa: CASSLTKRDLNTGELFF

j_call: TRBJ2-5
v_call: TRBV7-9
clone_size: once
cdr3_aa: CAYLGKSQETQYF

j_call: TRBJ1-5
v_call: TRBV19
clone_size: .
cdr3_aa: CASSAGTGEGNQPQHF

j_call: TRBJ2-7
v_call: TRBV18
clone_size: .
cdr3_aa: CASSPPPGTGLYEQYF

j_call: TRBJ1-6
v_call: TRBV4-2
clone_size: .
cdr3_aa: CASSQVWTGERYNSPLHF

j_call: TRBJ2-5
v_call: TRBV25-1
clone_size: .
cdr3_aa: CASSDPGQHQETQYF

j_call: TRBJ1-2
v_call: TRBV6-6
clone_size: .
cdr3_aa: CASSYSDRGGGYTF

j_call: TRBJ2-7
v_call: TRBV6-1
clone_size: .
cdr3_aa: CASSEMVPGQAYEQYF

j_call: TRBJ1-1
v_call: TRBV7-2
clone_size: .
cdr3_aa: CASSLQRRNEAFF

j_call: TRBJ2-3
v_call: TRBV28
clone_size: .
cdr3_aa: CASSLLTDTQYF

j_call: TRBJ1-1
v_call: TRBV2
clone_size: .
cdr3_aa: CASTRGFEAFF

j_call: TRBJ2-3
v_call: TRBV2
clone_size: .
cdr3_aa: CASSVRASTDTQYF

j_call: TRBJ2-7
v_call: TRBV7-9
clone_size: .
cdr3_aa: CASSGSGYEQYF

j_call: TRBJ1-5
v_call: TRBV30
clone_size: few
cdr3_aa: CAWDRKAGGNQPQHF

j_call: TRBJ1-1
v_call: TRBV5-1
clone_size: .
cdr3_aa: CASSRRWDRPMAEAFF

j_call: TRBJ2-3
v_call: TRBV5-8
clone_size: .
cdr3_aa: CASSTGTAGTDTQYF

j_call: TRBJ2-7
v_call: TRBV10-3
clone_size: once
cdr3_aa: CAISGRRDRVSHEQYF

j_call: TRBJ1-3
v_call: TRBV30
clone_size: .
cdr3_aa: CAWSRQGRGGNTIYF

j_call: TRBJ2-7
v_call: TRBV18
clone_size: .
cdr3_aa: CASLLQGSYEQYF

j_call: TRBJ1-4
v_call: TRBV12-5
clone_size: once
cdr3_aa: CASGRTGDEKLFF

j_call: TRBJ2-7
v_call: TRBV2
clone_size: .
cdr3_aa: CASSGDRGYEQYF

j_call: TRBJ2-7
v_call: TRBV18
clone_size: once
cdr3_aa: CASSPSSIYEQYF

j_call: TRBJ2-3
v_call: TRBV11-1
clone_size: .
cdr3_aa: CASRDGLGTDTQYF

j_call: TRBJ1-2
v_call: TRBV28
clone_size: .
cdr3_aa: CASNGQFYGYTF

j_call: TRBJ1-2
v_call: TRBV30
clone_size: .
cdr3_aa: CAWGGQGAYGYTF

j_call: TRBJ2-3
v_call: TRBV5-4
clone_size: .
cdr3_aa: CASSSGGSTDTQYF

j_call: TRBJ2-5
v_call: TRBV6-5
clone_size: .
cdr3_aa: CASSPGHLQETQYF

j_call: TRBJ1-1
v_call: TRBV18
clone_size: .
cdr3_aa: CASSPTGGMDTEAFF

j_call: TRBJ2-1
v_call: TRBV19
clone_size: many
cdr3_aa: CASQTSGISNEQFF

j_call: TRBJ2-7
v_call: TRBV4-1
clone_size: .
cdr3_aa: CASSRLTGSYEQYF

j_call: TRBJ2-4
v_call: TRBV11-3
clone_size: .
cdr3_aa: CASSPGGRRNIQYF

j_call: TRBJ1-2
v_call: TRBV5-1
clone_size: .
cdr3_aa: CASSTADGSVSYGYTF

j_call: TRBJ1-5
v_call: TRBV27
clone_size: .
cdr3_aa: CASSLSPRGRGNQPQHF

j_call: TRBJ2-1
v_call: TRBV5-1
clone_size: .
cdr3_aa: CASSLAGTYNEQFF

j_call: TRBJ1-1
v_call: TRBV16
clone_size: .
cdr3_aa: CASSPLGGRGATEAFF

j_call: TRBJ1-1
v_call: TRBV21-1
clone_size: once
cdr3_aa: CASSKEIRAEAFF

j_call: TRBJ2-1
v_call: TRBV2
clone_size: .
cdr3_aa: CASKVRDREYNEQFF

j_call: TRBJ1-1
v_call: TRBV6-5
clone_size: .
cdr3_aa: CASSYRGDTEAFF